A selection of T cell receptor beta chains follows, all from one sample in a study of T cell responses to AZD1222 COVID-19 vaccine. Sequenced by immunoSEQ multiplex PCR; TCRdb stores in-frame clones only, minus some. The sample holds 75,000 to 90,000 clones, about 85% seen once. Here the sequenced sample was peripheral blood, taken on day 0 of AZD1222 vaccination. The receptors here all came from an adult in good health. Each CDR3 is given with its conserved first and last residue. The order of the fields is D gene, J gene, V gene, clone size, CDR3 DNA, CDR3 protein. D genes are given only for firm matches. The size of a clone is reported for some rows only, either as once, few or many, or as a class for expanded clones.

- | TRBJ1-2 | TRBV6-5 | - | TGTGCCAGCAGTCCTGGGGACATGTATGGCTACACCTTC | CASSPGDMYGYTF
- | TRBJ2-7 | TRBV7-9 | - | TGTGCCAGCAGCTTAGATTTAGGGACGGAGACCTACGAGCAGTACTTC | CASSLDLGTETYEQYF
- | TRBJ2-6 | TRBV19 | - | TGTGCCACGGGCCCAGTCCGCTCTGGGGCCAACGTCCTGACTTTC | CATGPVRSGANVLTF
- | TRBJ1-2 | TRBV7-9 | - | TGTGCCAGCCCTTCGAGGGACACCTTC | CASPSRDTF
- | TRBJ1-2 | TRBV11-2 | - | TGTGCCAGCAGCTCCCTGGGGGGGGACTATGGCTACACCTTC | CASSSLGGDYGYTF
- | TRBJ2-5 | TRBV5-1 | - | TGCGCCAGCAGCTTGTTGACGGTAGAGACCCAGTACTTC | CASSLLTVETQYF
- | TRBJ1-2 | TRBV15 | - | TGTGCCACCAGCAGAGATTTCGCCGATATTCATGGCTACACCTTC | CATSRDFADIHGYTF
- | TRBJ2-3 | TRBV28 | once | TGTGCCAGCAAAAGGGGGGACTTTAGCACAGATACGCAGTATTTT | CASKRGDFSTDTQYF
TRBD1 | TRBJ2-1 | TRBV7-3 | few | TGTGCCAGCAGCTTATCTACAGGGGTAGTGGATGAGCAGTTCTTC | CASSLSTGVVDEQFF
- | TRBJ1-5 | TRBV29-1 | - | TGCAGCGTTTCTGGGCAGGGGACTAATAGCAATCAGCCCCAGCATTTT | CSVSGQGTNSNQPQHF
TRBD1 | TRBJ2-1 | TRBV18 | once | TGTGCCAGCTCACCATGGGACAGGGCAAACAATGAGCAGTTCTTC | CASSPWDRANNEQFF
- | TRBJ2-1 | TRBV5-4 | - | TGTGCCAGCAGCTTGGCCGGGGGACAAGCTAACAATGAGCAGTTCTTC | CASSLAGGQANNEQFF
TRBD1 | TRBJ2-2 | TRBV10-3 | - | TGTGCCATCAGCGGACAGGGAAGGAACACCGGGGAGCTGTTTTTT | CAISGQGRNTGELFF
- | TRBJ1-5 | TRBV19 | - | TGTGCCACCCGCGGACAGTATAGCAATCAGCCCCAGCATTTT | CATRGQYSNQPQHF
TRBD2 | TRBJ2-1 | TRBV2 | once | TGTGCCAGCACCGGGACTAGCGGGGGGAAAGAGTTCTTC | CASTGTSGGKEFF
TRBD1 | TRBJ1-2 | TRBV28 | - | TGTGCCAGCAGTTCACAGGGGGCGCCCTATGGCTACACCTTC | CASSSQGAPYGYTF
- | TRBJ1-6 | TRBV6-5 | - | TGTGCCACAGGGGTTACTTCACCCCTCCACTTT | CATGVTSPLHF
- | TRBJ1-4 | TRBV19 | - | TGTGCCAGTAGTATAGTAGCCGGCTACCCCGCTAATGAAAAACTGTTTTTT | CASSIVAGYPANEKLFF
TRBD2 | TRBJ2-5 | TRBV24-1 | - | TGTGCCACCAGTGATCTTGGTAGCGGGGAGTACCAAGAGACCCAGTACTTC | CATSDLGSGEYQETQYF
TRBD1 | TRBJ1-1 | TRBV6-5 | - | TGTGCCAGCAGTCACGGGACAGAATACACTGAAGCTTTCTTT | CASSHGTEYTEAFF
- | TRBJ2-2 | TRBV3-1/TRBV3-2 | - | TGTGCCAGCACCCCTCTCGGGTCAGGGAACACCGGGGAGCTGTTTTTT | CASTPLGSGNTGELFF
TRBD1 | TRBJ2-7 | TRBV27 | - | TGTGCCAGCAGTCCGACCGGGACAGGACCCTACGAGCAGTACTTC | CASSPTGTGPYEQYF
TRBD1 | TRBJ1-2 | TRBV19 | - | TGTGCCAGTAGTATTTCGCAGGGGGCTTCCTATGGCTACACCTTC | CASSISQGASYGYTF
- | TRBJ2-7 | TRBV5-1 | - | TGCGCCAGCAGCCCCACGGCCGGACAGCCCCCCTACGAGCAGTACTTC | CASSPTAGQPPYEQYF
TRBD1 | TRBJ2-7 | TRBV29-1 | - | TGCAGCGTTAAACAGGGGGGAGAAAGCTACGAGCAGTACTTC | CSVKQGGESYEQYF
- | TRBJ2-2 | TRBV27 | - | TGTGCCAGCAGTTTATCGACGTACACCGGGGAGCTGTTTTTT | CASSLSTYTGELFF
TRBD1 | TRBJ1-2 | TRBV19 | - | TGTGCCAGTAGTATAGATCCAGGGGGCTTTGGCAATGGCTACACCTTC | CASSIDPGGFGNGYTF
- | TRBJ1-1 | TRBV15 | - | TGTGCCACCAGCAGAGGCAGGGTGGCTTTCTTT | CATSRGRVAFF
- | TRBJ1-1 | TRBV6-2/TRBV6-3 | - | TGTGCCAGCAGTTACGTTGGGACGGTGGGAGCTTTCTTT | CASSYVGTVGAFF
- | TRBJ1-3 | TRBV15 | - | TGTGCCACCAGCAGAGATTTGGGGGCTGGAAACACCATATATTTT | CATSRDLGAGNTIYF
TRBD1 | TRBJ1-1 | TRBV18 | few | TGTGCCAGCTCACGCTCGCTTCAGGGGGCCACTGAAGCTTTCTTT | CASSRSLQGATEAFF
TRBD1 | TRBJ2-3 | TRBV5-1 | - | TGCGCCAGCAGCACGACAGGGTCAGATACGCAGTATTTT | CASSTTGSDTQYF
- | TRBJ2-2 | TRBV6-5 | - | TGTGCCAGCAGTTACTCGAACTGGGGGCACGGGGAGCTGTTTTTT | CASSYSNWGHGELFF
TRBD2 | TRBJ2-7 | TRBV14 | - | TGTGCCAGCAGGGCTAGCGGGGGCTACTACGAGCAGTACTTC | CASRASGGYYEQYF
TRBD2 | TRBJ2-1 | TRBV27 | - | TGTGCCAGCAGTTTAGCGGGGGGCCCTTACAATGAGCAGTTCTTC | CASSLAGGPYNEQFF
- | TRBJ2-7 | TRBV2 | - | TGTGCCAGCGGAAGGCAGACCTACGAGCAGTACTTC | CASGRQTYEQYF
- | TRBJ2-1 | TRBV27 | - | TGTGCCAGCAGTTTATCGGCCTGGGGTGAGCAGTTCTTC | CASSLSAWGEQFF
- | TRBJ1-2 | TRBV7-3 | - | TGTGCCAGCAGCTTAACTGGCAGGGCCAGTGGCTACACCTTC | CASSLTGRASGYTF
- | TRBJ2-3 | TRBV19 | - | TGTGCCAGTAGTATAGGACGGGGGCGGGATACGCAGTATTTT | CASSIGRGRDTQYF
- | TRBJ1-1 | TRBV21-1 | once | TGTGCCAGCAGCAGAGGCGAGGGGGCGAGAACTGAAGCTTTCTTT | CASSRGEGARTEAFF
- | TRBJ2-7 | TRBV6-2/TRBV6-3 | - | TGTGCCAGCAGTTACACGGGCCAGTACGAGCAGTACTTC | CASSYTGQYEQYF
TRBD1 | TRBJ1-1 | TRBV7-8 | - | TGTGCCAGCAGCCCTCGACAGGGGCGCACTGAAGCTTTCTTT | CASSPRQGRTEAFF
- | TRBJ1-5 | TRBV18 | - | TGTGCCAGCTCACCGCAAGACAGCAATCAGCCCCAGCATTTT | CASSPQDSNQPQHF
- | TRBJ1-3 | TRBV7-2 | - | TGTGCCAGCAGCTCATCAACAGGGTCGGGGGGAAACACCATATATTTT | CASSSSTGSGGNTIYF
- | TRBJ1-6 | TRBV4-3 | - | TGCGCCAGCAGCCCGCAGGGGATGAGGAATTCACCCCTCCACTTT | CASSPQGMRNSPLHF
- | TRBJ1-1 | TRBV9 | few | TGTGCCAGCAGCGTAGAGGGGGGTATCACTGAAGCTTTCTTT | CASSVEGGITEAFF
- | TRBJ1-6 | TRBV30 | - | TGTGCCTGCAGAGGGGGGGGTAGTTCCTATAATTCACCCCTCCACTTT | CACRGGGSSYNSPLHF
TRBD1 | TRBJ2-5 | TRBV25-1 | - | TGTGCCAGCAGTGGAGAACAGGGGATCGAAGAGACCCAGTACTTC | CASSGEQGIEETQYF
- | TRBJ2-7 | TRBV5-6 | once | TGTGCCAGCAGCTCGGGACTGACGGCCGAGCAGTACTTC | CASSSGLTAEQYF
- | TRBJ1-1 | TRBV6-2/TRBV6-3 | - | TGTGCCAGCAGTCACAGGGTGTTGGTCACTGAAGCTTTCTTT | CASSHRVLVTEAFF
- | TRBJ1-5 | TRBV6-2/TRBV6-3 | - | TGTGCCAGCAGTCAGGATTTTCATCAGCCCCAGCATTTT | CASSQDFHQPQHF
- | TRBJ2-2 | TRBV4-3 | - | TGCGCCAGCAGCCTTACTTTTCAGGGTTGGGGGGCTGGGACCGGGGAGCTGTTTTTT | CASSLTFQGWGAGTGELFF
TRBD1 | TRBJ2-1 | TRBV11-2 | - | TGTGCCAGCAGCTTAGAAGGGACAGGGATCAATGAGCAGTTCTTC | CASSLEGTGINEQFF
TRBD1 | TRBJ1-2 | TRBV5-1 | once | TGCGCCAGCAGCAACGCCGCACAGGGGGCACACTATGGCTACACCTTC | CASSNAAQGAHYGYTF
- | TRBJ2-1 | TRBV29-1 | - | TGCAGCTACAGGGGTGTAGGGGAGGATGAGCAGTTCTTC | CSYRGVGEDEQFF
- | TRBJ2-5 | TRBV7-3 | - | TGTGCCAGCAGCCTGGGACTCTCCCAAGAGACCCAGTACTTC | CASSLGLSQETQYF
- | TRBJ2-2 | TRBV11-1 | - | TGTGCCAGCAGCTTGGACACTAACACCGGGGAGCTGTTTTTT | CASSLDTNTGELFF
TRBD1 | TRBJ1-6 | TRBV6-2/TRBV6-3 | - | TGTGCCAGCAGTTACTCGGGACAGGGGAATTCACCCCTCCACTTT | CASSYSGQGNSPLHF
- | TRBJ2-7 | TRBV7-4 | - | TGTGCCAGCAGTACAGGCCTGGACTACGAGCAGTACTTC | CASSTGLDYEQYF